One sample yielded the 19 T cell receptor beta chains listed below, sequenced in a study of cytomegalovirus exposure and HLA in healthy donors. Using immunoSEQ multiplex PCR, the repertoire was profiled, and TCRdb retains in-frame clones only, with some absent. The sample shows some 150,000 clones, about 87% of them seen only once. The specimen sequenced was PBMCs. The receptor set was obtained from a woman in her thirties in good health and CMV-seronegative.

This chain joins TRBV7-8 and TRBJ1-3; D is unclear. The V gene's germline CDR1 is SGHVS and CDR2 FQNEAQ. V lost 1 base to trimming and J lost 4 bases, with 11 bases between them. This CDR3 contains 15 residues. CDR3 loop: CASSLEDYRGNTIYF. CDR3 DNA sequence: TGTGCCAGCAGCTTAGAAGATTACAGAGGAAACACCATATATTTT.

The V and J genes are TRBV6-5 and TRBJ2-7; TRBD2 is a possible D gene (6 bases). This CDR3 spans 14 amino acids. Germline V gives CDR1 MNHEY, CDR2 SVGAGI. V dropped 0 bases and J dropped 6 bases, with 12 bases sitting between them. CDR3 sequence: CASSYSEGRSEQYF. The CDR3 region has the DNA TGTGCCAGCAGTTACTCGGAGGGGCGGTCCGAGCAGTACTTC.

This clone turned up a few times. The chain uses TRBV4-3 and TRBJ2-7, with D perhaps TRBD1 (5 bases). Germline lookup yields CDR1 LGHNA and CDR2 YSLEER. Trimming cost V 1 base and J 4 bases, with 20 bases left between them. This CDR3 has 17 amino acids. The CDR3 DNA sequence: TGCGCCAGCAGCCAAGTGGTATCCCAGACAGTCGGGTACGAGCAGTACTTC. Residues: CASSQVVSQTVGYEQYF.

The J gene is TRBJ2-7, the V gene TRBV4-3; D is undetermined. The CDR3 has 15 amino acids. V lost 0 bases to trimming and J lost 0 bases, with 9 bases between them. Germline CDR1 and CDR2: LGHNA and YSLEER. CDR3 sequence: CASSQDLQASYEQYF. CDR3 nucleotides: TGCGCCAGCAGCCAAGATCTGCAGGCCTCCTACGAGCAGTACTTC.

This chain links TRBV5-4 with TRBJ2-5; 8 nucleotides match TRBD1. The junction had 13 bases not matched to a gene; V was cut back by 4 bases and J by 5 bases. This CDR3 region has 16 residues. Germline lookup yields CDR1 SGHNT and CDR2 YYREEE (reference sequence). CDR3 DNA: TGTGCCAGCAGCCCAGTTGGTGGCAGGGGGCCGGAGACCCAGTACTTC. Translated, it gives CASSPVGGRGPETQYF.

This chain connects TRBV19 to TRBJ2-4, with 9 bases matching TRBD1. Germline values: CDR1 LNHDA, CDR2 SQIVND (reference sequence). V dropped 6 bases and J dropped 3; count of bases not matched to a gene: 3. This CDR3 region has 14 residues. CDR3 bases: TGTGCCAGTAGCCAGACAGGGGGCAAAAACATTCAGTACTTC. The encoded protein is CASSQTGGKNIQYF.

The chain uses TRBV12-5 and TRBJ1-1; TRBD1 aligns across 7 bases. Germline-derived CDR1 and CDR2 are LGHNT and FRNRAP. Trimming at V came to 6 bases and at J to 1 base, leaving 8 bases not matched to a gene. CDR3 length equals 15 residues. The CDR3 is CASGPRTGGNTEAFF. DNA of the CDR3: TGTGCTAGTGGACCCAGGACAGGTGGGAACACTGAAGCTTTCTTT.

Notes on this clone: Germline and junction disagree at one end, which may indicate a read error. The gene calls are TRBV7-7 and TRBJ2-5; 9 bases agree with TRBD1. The CDR3 loop spans 14 amino acids. Germline V lookup: CDR1 SSHAT, CDR2 FNYEAQ (reference sequence). The CDR3 nucleotides read TGTGCTAGCATCCTCACAGGGGGCACAGAGACCCAGTACTTC. Translation gives CASILTGGTETQYF.

The chain joins TRBV7-8 to TRBJ1-2; TRBD1 might be the D (6 bases). The CDR3 length is 13 residues. The germline CDR1 and CDR2 sequences are SGHVS and FQNEAQ. V lost 4 bases and J 3 bases, leaving 9 bases between the germline ends. The CDR3: CASSSRQDYGYTF. The DNA of the CDR3 is TGTGCCAGCAGCTCGCGACAGGACTATGGCTACACCTTC. The whole variable domain, remainder taken from reference TRBV7-8 and TRBJ1-2, is GAGVSQSPRYKVAKRGQDVALRCDPISGHVSLFWYQQALGQGPEFLTYFQNEAQLDKSGLPSDRFFAERPEGSVSTLKIQRTQQEDSAVYLCASSSRQDYGYTFGSGTRLTVV.

The chain recombines TRBV5-1 with TRBJ1-1; the D gene is possibly TRBD1 (5 bases). Trimming removed 3 bases from V and 0 bases from J, with 12 bases in between. From germline, CDR1 is SGHRS and CDR2 YFSETQ. The CDR3 has 15 residues. CDR3 loop: CASSYETAMNTEAFF. The CDR3 bases are TGCGCCAGCAGCTACGAGACAGCGATGAACACTGAAGCTTTCTTT.

V usage is TRBV15 and J usage is TRBJ2-5; 8 nucleotides match TRBD2. The V and J ends lost 5 bases and 4 bases, in that order; junction bases with no gene match: 12. Germline CDR1 and CDR2: LNHNV and YYDKDF (reference sequence). This CDR3 has 16 amino acids. The CDR3 sequence is CATSSRSGGPGETQYF. DNA of the CDR3: TGTGCCACCAGCTCCAGAAGCGGGGGCCCCGGAGAGACCCAGTACTTC.

V usage is TRBV5-1 and J usage is TRBJ1-6; TRBD1 matches at 7 bases. V trimming: 4 bases; J trimming: 6 bases; junction bases outside the gene matches: 7. CDR1 SGHRS and CDR2 YFSETQ come from the germline V gene. The CDR3 extends over 15 amino acids. The CDR3: CASSQQGQLNSPLHF. The CDR3 nucleotides are TGCGCCAGCAGCCAACAGGGACAGCTTAATTCACCCCTCCACTTT.

This chain uses TRBV6-5 with TRBJ2-5, with a weak D call TRBD1 (5 bases). V gave up 5 bases and J gave up 5 bases, with 12 bases separating them. The CDR3 is made up of 13 amino acids. Germline assignment: CDR1 MNHEY and CDR2 SVGAGI. For the CDR3, the DNA is TGTGCCAGCAGTGCCAGGGTCGGGGAGACCCAGTACTTC. This sequence encodes CASSARVGETQYF.

This clone was seen just once. V and J are TRBV18 and TRBJ1-1; D is possibly TRBD1 (6 bases). Looked up from germline, CDR1 is KGHSH and CDR2 is LQKENI. V was shortened by 2 bases and J by 3 bases, with 13 bases between the two germline ends. There are 15 residues in the CDR3. DNA for the CDR3: TGTGCCAGCTCACCAAGTGGGGGCGTGGACACTGAAGCTTTCTTT. It specifies CASSPSGGVDTEAFF.

V and J are TRBV6-5 and TRBJ2-3; tentative D call: TRBD1 (5 bases). Per the germline V gene, CDR1 is MNHEY and CDR2 is SVGAGI. The CDR3 is 14 residues long. The V gene lost 8 bases and the J gene lost 0 bases, with 12 bases spanning the gap. DNA of the CDR3: TGTGCCAGCCAGGGTCCCCGTAGCACAGATACGCAGTATTTT. Its protein product is CASQGPRSTDTQYF.

V gene TRBV27 combines with J gene TRBJ2-3, with 13 nucleotides matching TRBD2. Germline-derived CDR1 and CDR2 are MNHEY and SMNVEV (reference sequence). The CDR3 has 16 residues. Trimming cost V 2 bases and J 8 bases; bases outside gene matches: 7. The CDR3 DNA is TGTGCCAGCAGTTTAAGACTAGCGGGGGGTACCCTTACGCAGTATTTT. Protein: CASSLRLAGGTLTQYF.

The chain carries TRBV4-1 and TRBJ2-2; no clear D. The germline V gene encodes CDR1 MGHRA and CDR2 YSYEKL. CDR3 length equals 17 residues. Deletions cut 1 base from V and 5 bases from J, with 17 bases between. CDR3 protein: CASSQGGAPVKTGELFF. In DNA, the CDR3 is TGCGCCAGCAGCCAAGGAGGAGCGCCCGTTAAAACCGGGGAGCTGTTTTTT.

This sequence joins TRBV5-1 and TRBJ1-2, with 10 nucleotides matching TRBD1. CDR1 SGHRS and CDR2 YFSETQ come from the germline V gene. This CDR3 spans 13 amino acids. V gave up 3 bases and J gave up 7 bases; unmatched junction bases: 3. As DNA, the CDR3 is TGCGCCAGCAGCTCCGACAGGGGGCTTGGCTACACCTTC. Its protein is CASSSDRGLGYTF.

The V gene is TRBV6-5, the J gene TRBJ2-7; D may be TRBD1 (6 bases). CDR1 is MNHEY, CDR2 SVGAGI, per germline. V was shortened by 10 bases and J by 5 bases, with 21 bases between the two germline ends. The CDR3 consists of 14 residues. In DNA form, the CDR3 reads TGTGCCATCCAAAGAGGCCCAGGGGTGGACGAGCAGTACTTC. It encodes CAIQRGPGVDEQYF.